These T cell receptor beta chains were read from a single sample in a study of blood T cell repertoires in COVID-19. TCRdb keeps only in-frame clones here, not all; method: immunoSEQ multiplex PCR. The sample holds some 160,000 clones; 75% to 90% are singletons and the top ten take about 3.7%. Sequencing was carried out using PBMCs or T cells enriched from blood (not recorded which). Receptors originate from a woman in her fifties or sixties who had recovered from COVID-19. Both conserved end residues are trimmed from each CDR3. Each record gives: V gene, J gene, CDR3 protein.

V gene: TRBV7-9
J gene: TRBJ2-5
CDR3 protein: ASSYSGGQETQY

V gene: TRBV5-5
J gene: TRBJ1-4
CDR3 protein: ASSFGLSNEKLF

V gene: TRBV21-1
J gene: TRBJ2-7
CDR3 protein: ASCPLEGTSYEQY

V gene: TRBV9
J gene: TRBJ2-2
CDR3 protein: ASSGNSGGPNTGELF

V gene: TRBV6-5
J gene: TRBJ2-7
CDR3 protein: AIEDSYEQY

V gene: TRBV9
J gene: TRBJ2-5
CDR3 protein: ASSVQVQETQY

V gene: TRBV7-8
J gene: TRBJ2-2
CDR3 protein: ASSLVGQPNTGELF

V gene: TRBV15
J gene: TRBJ2-7
CDR3 protein: ATSRGQGSYEQY

V gene: TRBV19
J gene: TRBJ1-2
CDR3 protein: ASSLRDKSGYT

V gene: TRBV2
J gene: TRBJ2-7
CDR3 protein: ASSGGTGGGYEQY

V gene: TRBV7-8
J gene: TRBJ1-1
CDR3 protein: ASSPAPGGNTEAF

V gene: TRBV10-3
J gene: TRBJ1-5
CDR3 protein: AIRNRGTGPNQPQH

V gene: TRBV3-1/TRBV3-2
J gene: TRBJ1-3
CDR3 protein: ASTDRGSGNTIY

V gene: TRBV18
J gene: TRBJ1-5
CDR3 protein: ASSPYSSNQPQH

V gene: TRBV19
J gene: TRBJ2-7
CDR3 protein: ASSMRQGGHEQY

V gene: TRBV19
J gene: TRBJ2-7
CDR3 protein: ASSPRTGTGGYEQY

V gene: TRBV5-4
J gene: TRBJ1-1
CDR3 protein: ASSLESMNTEAF

V gene: TRBV5-1
J gene: TRBJ2-7
CDR3 protein: ASSPLGGVSPEQY

V gene: TRBV19
J gene: TRBJ2-2
CDR3 protein: ASSIVAGGTGELF

V gene: TRBV3-1/TRBV3-2
J gene: TRBJ1-1
CDR3 protein: ASSQDSDRWGTEAF